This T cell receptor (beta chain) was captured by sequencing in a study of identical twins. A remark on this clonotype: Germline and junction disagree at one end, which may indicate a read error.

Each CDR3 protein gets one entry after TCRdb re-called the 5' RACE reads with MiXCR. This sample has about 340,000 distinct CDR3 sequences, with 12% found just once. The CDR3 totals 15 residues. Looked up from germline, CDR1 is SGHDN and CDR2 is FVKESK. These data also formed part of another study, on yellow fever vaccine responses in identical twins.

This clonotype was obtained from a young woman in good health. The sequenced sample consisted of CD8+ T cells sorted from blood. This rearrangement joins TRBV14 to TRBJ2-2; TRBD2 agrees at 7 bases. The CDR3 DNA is TGTGCCAGCAGCGAAGAGCGGGACTACACCGGGGAGCTGTTTTTT. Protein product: CASSEERDYTGELFF.